This record covers a single T cell receptor beta chain. J was trimmed by 1 base and V by 4 bases; bases with no gene match: 4. This CDR3 comprises 14 residues. Germline V gene lookup returns CDR1 SGHRS and CDR2 YFSETQ. This sample is part of a study of blood T cell repertoires in COVID-19. Study in general: The samples span acute and convalescent COVID-19 from the United States, Italy and Spain. The cDNA or gDNA used as material had been derived from T cells, B-cell-depleted T cells, or PBMCs.

In the authors' workflow: Estimation of nucleated cell counts was performed using reference gene primer amplification. Sequenced by immunoSEQ multiplex PCR; TCRdb stores in-frame clones only, minus some. D and trimming were read from the DNA, whereas the V and J calls and clone size are those reported in that table. Among about 250,000 clones, over 80% were seen once, and the ten largest hold 27%. This chain links TRBV5-1 with TRBJ1-1, with 7 bases identical to TRBD1. The sequence was obtained from a man aged 40-49 years with acute or convalescent COVID-19. Sequences were obtained from peripheral blood. The CDR3 reads CASSKGQPNTEAFF. The CDR3 DNA reads TGCGCCAGCAGCAAGGGACAGCCGAACACTGAAGCTTTCTTT.